This T cell receptor (beta chain) was captured in a study of T cells after posttransplantation cyclophosphamide. Study-wide results and limits: TRB overlap between skin or GI tissue T cells and blood was limited. Recipient CMV seropositivity and CMV reactivation strongly tracked TRB clonality. Later post-transplant blood repertoires were often dominated by donor CD8+ memory clones.

The assay was immunoSEQ multiplex PCR, and TCRdb's table has in-frame clones only and misses some. The data show 34,000 or so clones, none appearing only once, with approximately 7.2% held by the ten largest. This clone was found many times. Its antigen is unknown. Trimming pared 3 bases from V and 2 bases from J, leaving 8 bases between. The length of the CDR3 is 13 residues. Germline values: CDR1 SGHRS, CDR2 YFSETQ. This clonotype was sampled from a woman aged 50 to 60 in good health and a related stem cell transplant donor. The chain recombines TRBV5-1 with TRBJ1-2; tentative D call: TRBD1 (5 bases). What was sequenced was PBMCs. CDR3 DNA: TGCGCCAGCAGCTCCGCAGGGAACTATGGCTACACCTTC. This sequence encodes CASSSAGNYGYTF.